The 29 T cell receptor beta chains given below trace back to one sample, sequenced in a study of blood T cells in healthy people across ages. Primers used in a second PCR of roughly 6 to 12 cycles were a sample-barcoded 5' primer and a J-beta primer mix. TCRdb reprocessed the 5' RACE reads with MiXCR, giving one entry per CDR3 protein. The sample holds over 600,000 distinct CDR3 sequences, just over 55% seen once. Source material: blood. Source of these receptors: a man aged 35 to 55 in good health.

The rearrangement uses TRBV4-2 and TRBJ2-1; no definite D call. The ends were cut back, 0 bases at V and 2 bases at J, with 11 bases in the middle. This CDR3 has 16 amino acids. The germline V gene encodes CDR1 LGHNA and CDR2 YNFKEQ. The CDR3 bases are TGTGCCAGCAGCCAAGAGGACGGAATTACCTACAATGAGCAGTTCTTC. It codes for CASSQEDGITYNEQFF.

The V and J genes are TRBV5-1 and TRBJ2-3; 11 bases match TRBD1. The CDR3 has 16 residues. V shed 4 bases and J 4 bases; nucleotides not matched to a gene: 8. The germline gives CDR1 SGHRS, CDR2 YFSETQ. For the CDR3, the DNA is TGCGCCAGCAGCGACCCCCGGACAGGGGGCGCAGATACGCAGTATTTT. It is translated as CASSDPRTGGADTQYF.

This chain links TRBV4-1 with TRBJ2-1, with D unclear. CDR1 and CDR2 (germline): MGHRA, YSYEKL. CDR3 size: 16 residues. The ends were cut back, 0 bases at V and 2 bases at J, with 11 bases in the middle. The CDR3 coding sequence is TGCGCCAGCAGCCAAGACAGGAATCCCCCCTACAATGAGCAGTTCTTC. This codes for CASSQDRNPPYNEQFF.

This clonotype was detected a few times. The chain recombines TRBV11-2 with TRBJ2-5; 9 positions agree with TRBD2. The length of the CDR3 is 15 residues. V was pared by 1 base and J by 7 bases, with 7 bases of the junction left unmatched. Per germline, CDR1 SGHAT and CDR2 FQNNGV. The CDR3 here is CASSLVPARGGTQYF. The CDR3 nucleotides are TGTGCCAGCAGCTTAGTTCCGGCGCGGGGGGGGACCCAGTACTTC. Complete variable domain (other parts from reference TRBV11-2 and TRBJ2-5): EAGVAQSPRYKIIEKRQSVAFWCNPISGHATLYWYQQILGQGPKLLIQFQNNGVVDDSQLPKDRFSAERLKGVDSTLKIQPAKLEDSAVYLCASSLVPARGGTQYFGPGTRLLVL.

V gene TRBV5-1 combines with J gene TRBJ2-7; perhaps D is TRBD1 or TRBD2 (7 bases each). The CDR3 extends over 14 amino acids. Trimming removed 3 bases at V and 2 bases at J, with 12 bases between. The V gene's germline CDR1 is SGHRS and CDR2 YFSETQ. The DNA of the CDR3 is TGCGCCAGCAGCTCAGGGGGGAGGGCCTACGAGCAGTACTTC. Its translation: CASSSGGRAYEQYF.

Written as DNA, the CDR3 is TGTGCCAGCAGTTTAGATGTGGGGGAGGTCAAAAACATTCAGTACTTC. Translating it yields CASSLDVGEVKNIQYF. This chain connects TRBV27 to TRBJ2-4, with TRBD2 as a possible D gene (6 bases). The CDR3 is made up of 16 amino acids. V dropped 2 bases and J dropped 3 bases, with 14 bases sitting between them. Germline V CDR1 and CDR2: MNHEY, SMNVEV (reference sequence).

The V and J genes are TRBV7-6 and TRBJ2-7, with 8 bases matching TRBD1. This CDR3 is built from 15 residues. The trim removed 0 bases at V and 3 bases at J, leaving 4 bases unmatched. Germline V CDR1 and CDR2: SGHVS, FNYEAQ. This chain's CDR3 is CASSLAMTGDYEQYF. DNA for the CDR3: TGTGCCAGCAGCTTAGCAATGACAGGGGACTACGAGCAGTACTTC.

The chain has TRBV7-3 and TRBJ2-1; 7 nucleotides align to TRBD2. In germline, CDR1 is SGHTA, CDR2 FQGTGA. CDR3 length equals 16 residues. V trimming: 5 bases; J trimming: 2 bases; junction bases outside the gene matches: 9. The CDR3 sequence is CASSTTSVKTYNEQFF. Here the CDR3 DNA reads TGTGCCAGCAGCACAACTAGCGTCAAAACCTACAATGAGCAGTTCTTC.

The chain employs TRBV24-1 and TRBJ2-5; unclear D gene. With 3 bases removed from V and 11 bases from J, the gap between germline ends came to 12 bases. Germline V CDR1 and CDR2: KGHDR, SFDVKD. The CDR3 spans 12 residues. CDR3 sequence reads: CATSDVRSEQYF. CDR3 bases: TGTGCCACCAGTGATGTTAGGAGTGAGCAGTACTTC.

The chain couples TRBV4-2 to TRBJ2-5, with 12 bases fitting TRBD2. Germline CDR1 is LGHNA and CDR2 is YNFKEQ. The J segment lost 5 bases and the V segment lost 2 bases, leaving 18 bases of the junction unmatched. CDR3 size: 20 residues. This CDR3 reads CASSQRWVASGGARVETQYF. The CDR3 nucleotides are TGTGCCAGCAGCCAACGCTGGGTGGCTAGCGGGGGGGCCAGGGTTGAGACCCAGTACTTC.

This sequence joins TRBV7-2 and TRBJ2-7, with 9 nucleotides matching TRBD1. V lost 0 bases to trimming and J lost 2 bases; unmatched junction nucleotides: 2. The CDR3 contains 15 residues. From germline, CDR1 is SGHTA and CDR2 FQGNSA. CDR3 region: CASSLARQGAYEQYF. The CDR3 bases are TGTGCCAGCAGCTTAGCCAGACAGGGGGCCTACGAGCAGTACTTC.

This clonotype has a handful of counts. V is TRBV29-1 and J is TRBJ2-6; D possibly corresponds to TRBD2 (5 bases). This CDR3 spans 15 amino acids. The germline gives CDR1 SQVTM, CDR2 ANQGSEA. Trimming took 5 bases from V and 0 from J, leaving 11 bases between them. CDR3 in DNA: TGCAGCGTTCTTAGAGCGGACTCTGGGGCCAACGTCCTGACTTTC. This gives the protein CSVLRADSGANVLTF.

The CDR3 DNA reads TGCAGCGCTGGGGACAGGTCCGAGGAGCAGTACTTC. Encoded protein: CSAGDRSEEQYF. The chain is built from TRBV29-1 and TRBJ2-7; 8 bases map to TRBD1. CDR1 is SQVTM and CDR2 is ANQGSEA in the germline V gene. The CDR3 length is 12 residues. Trimming removed 7 bases from V and 7 bases from J; junction bases left unmatched: 9.

The DNA for the CDR3 is TGTGCCAGCAGCCAAGGTCGAGCGGGGAAAATCTACGAGCAGTACTTC. Its protein product is CASSQGRAGKIYEQYF. This chain links TRBV14 with TRBJ2-7; 7 bases match TRBD2. With V trimmed by 1 base and J by 3 bases, 9 bases remained unmatched. The V gene's germline CDR1 is SGHDN and CDR2 FVKESK. This CDR3 is 16 amino acids long.

The chain is built from TRBV20-1 and TRBJ2-3; 14 bases are shared with TRBD2. Germline V gene data show CDR1 as DFQATT and CDR2 as SNEGSKA (reference sequence). Trimming took 6 bases from V and 10 from J; bases not matched to a gene: 9. The CDR3 is 14 amino acids. CDR3: CSARRLAGGGAQYF. Written as DNA, the CDR3 is TGCAGTGCGCGACGACTAGCGGGGGGGGGAGCGCAGTATTTT.

The chain's CDR3 is CASSAFMNTEAFF. The DNA for the CDR3 is TGTGCCAGCAGTGCTTTCATGAACACTGAAGCTTTCTTT. The chain carries TRBV12-3 or TRBV12-4 and TRBJ1-1, with D hard to call. V was shortened by 5 bases and J by 0 bases, with 7 bases between the two germline ends. The CDR3 is made up of 13 amino acids.

This chain joins TRBV28 and TRBJ2-7; 9 bases agree with TRBD2. There are 15 residues in the CDR3. After removal of 6 bases from V and 6 bases from J, the junction contained 12 bases not matched to a gene. The germline V gene has CDR1 MDHEN and CDR2 SYDVKM. The CDR3 loop is CASRPGVAGAPEQYF. In nucleotides, the CDR3 is TGTGCCAGCAGGCCTGGAGTAGCGGGAGCACCCGAGCAGTACTTC.

V usage is TRBV7-9 and J usage is TRBJ2-3, with D possibly being TRBD2 (6 bases). V was shortened by 4 bases and J by 3 bases, with 11 bases between the two germline ends. Germline assignment: CDR1 SEHNR and CDR2 FQNEAQ (reference sequence). The CDR3 length is 14 residues. The CDR3 DNA is TGTGCCAGCAGCTCGTCGACTAGGACAGATACGCAGTATTTT. This sequence encodes CASSSSTRTDTQYF.

The CDR3 nucleotides are TGTGCCAGCAGCGTAGAAGGAGGGGCTGGTTCACCCCTCCACTTT. Its protein is CASSVEGGAGSPLHF. The chain combines TRBV9 with TRBJ1-6, with D maybe TRBD1 (5 bases). This CDR3 is 15 amino acids long. Germline V CDR1 and CDR2: SGDLS, YYNGEE. The germline V and J ends were trimmed by 0 bases and 9 bases, with 13 bases remaining between them.

This chain connects TRBV20-1 to TRBJ2-5; D tentatively fits TRBD1 or TRBD2 (6 bases each). CDR3 length: 13 residues. V dropped 3 bases and J dropped 5 bases, with 13 bases sitting between them. The V gene's germline CDR1 is DFQATT and CDR2 SNEGSKA (reference sequence). CDR3 DNA: TGCAGTGCTAGTAAGGGGGGCGGGGAGACCCAGTACTTC. Protein product: CSASKGGGETQYF.

The chain is built from TRBV28 and TRBJ2-7; the D gene is possibly TRBD1 (5 bases). The CDR3 runs to 14 residues. V gave up 3 bases and J gave up 1 base, with 10 bases separating them. Germline assignment: CDR1 MDHEN and CDR2 SYDVKM. CDR3 in amino acids: CASSLFQGSYEQYF. DNA for the CDR3: TGTGCCAGCAGTTTGTTTCAGGGTTCCTACGAGCAGTACTTC.

In regard to this clonotype: One junction end disagrees with the germline gene, perhaps due to a read error. This rearrangement joins TRBV20-1 to TRBJ1-2; a possible D gene is TRBD1 (6 bases). Germline V gene data show CDR1 as DFQATT and CDR2 as SNEGSKA (reference sequence). The CDR3 has 15 residues. The CDR3 coding sequence is TGCAGTGCTAGAGATGGTGAGGGGGTCTTCTATGGCTACACATTC. Encoded protein: CSARDGEGVFYGYTF.

The J gene is TRBJ2-7, the V gene TRBV15; unclear D gene. Germline V CDR1 and CDR2: LNHNV, YYDKDF (reference sequence). V was shortened by 5 bases and J by 3 bases, with 8 bases between the two germline ends. The CDR3 is made up of 12 amino acids. The chain's CDR3 is CATSPQRYEQYF. For the CDR3, the DNA is TGTGCCACCAGCCCCCAGCGCTACGAGCAGTACTTC.

The chain couples TRBV2 to TRBJ2-7; 7 bases agree with TRBD2. Germline trimming cut 5 bases from V and 2 bases from J; bases unmatched to any gene: 15. The length of the CDR3 is 17 residues. From germline, CDR1 is SNHLY and CDR2 FYNNEI. CDR3 DNA sequence: TGTGCCAGCAGTACCAGGACTAGTCTAATCGGGCCCTACGAGCAGTACTTC. Its translation is CASSTRTSLIGPYEQYF. The full variable domain, completed using reference TRBV2 and TRBJ2-7, is EPEVTQTPSHQVTQMGQEVILRCVPISNHLYFYWYRQILGQKVEFLVSFYNNEISEKSEIFDDQFSVERPDGSNFTLKIRSTKLEDSAMYFCASSTRTSLIGPYEQYFGPGTRLTVT.

The chain combines TRBV6-2 or TRBV6-3 with TRBJ2-1; D is unclear. CDR1 is MNHEY, CDR2 SVGEGT, per germline. CDR3 length equals 16 residues. Trimming took 4 bases from V and 0 from J, leaving 13 bases between them. CDR3 sequence: CASSSYGGSSYNEQFF. In DNA, the CDR3 is TGTGCCAGCAGTTCGTACGGCGGCAGCTCCTACAATGAGCAGTTCTTC.

In regard to this clonotype: The junction does not match germline at one end; this may be a read error. CDR3 sequence: CASNQVAGVSKNIQYF. For the CDR3, the DNA is TGCGCCAGCAACCAAGTAGCGGGAGTATCCAAAAACATTCAGTACTTC. The chain employs TRBV4-3 and TRBJ2-4; 9 nucleotides line up with TRBD2. The CDR3 contains 16 residues. Germline CDR1 LGHNA, CDR2 YSLEER.

The V gene is TRBV28, the J gene TRBJ2-6; D gene ambiguous. The CDR3 consists of 14 residues. Germline V CDR1 and CDR2: MDHEN, SYDVKM. V lost 2 bases and J 8 bases, leaving 10 bases between the germline ends. The CDR3 spells CASSLITRSNVLTF. CDR3 bases: TGTGCCAGCAGTTTAATTACGCGATCCAACGTCCTGACTTTC.

A few counts support this clonotype. The chain uses TRBV6-2 or TRBV6-3 and TRBJ2-5, with TRBD2 as a possible D gene (5 bases). Germline V lookup: CDR1 MNHEY, CDR2 SVGEGT. This CDR3 is 15 amino acids long. Trimming shortened V by 0 bases and J by 5 bases, and 13 bases separated the two germline ends. The CDR3 sequence: CASSYSLGSLETQYF. The DNA for the CDR3 is TGTGCCAGCAGTTACTCACTAGGATCATTGGAGACCCAGTACTTC.

This clonotype was detected only a few times. The chain employs TRBV6-5 and TRBJ1-6; no reliable D call. V was pared by 7 bases and J by 0 bases, with 4 bases between. The CDR3 loop spans 13 amino acids. The V gene's germline CDR1 is MNHEY and CDR2 SVGAGI. The CDR3 bases are TGTGCCAGCAAGGACTCCTATAATTCACCCCTCCACTTT. Amino acids: CASKDSYNSPLHF.